This passage covers 27 T cell receptor beta chains from one sample sequenced in a study of OX40 agonist ivuxolimab in advanced cancers. The protocol was immunoSEQ multiplex PCR, while the TCRdb copy is restricted to in-frame clones and leaves out a portion. The sample has about 58,000 clones; about 86% are singletons. The starting material was CD4+ or CD8+ T cells sorted from blood, obtained in a trial of the OX40 agonist ivuxolimab. The receptors shown here come from an adult with an advanced solid tumor such as melanoma, head and neck, liver or kidney cancer.

In this sample, this clone turned up once. The chain is built from TRBV2 and TRBJ1-6; D perhaps matches TRBD1 (5 bases). Looked up from germline, CDR1 is SNHLY and CDR2 is FYNNEI. Trimming pared 6 bases from V and 2 bases from J, leaving 17 bases between. The CDR3 runs to 17 residues. The CDR3 region has the DNA TGTGCCAGCAGCCCAACCGCGGGGGGACCCTATAATTCACCCCTCCACTTT. This translates into CASSPTAGGPYNSPLHF. Complete variable domain (other parts from reference TRBV2 and TRBJ1-6): EPEVTQTPSHQVTQMGQEVILRCVPISNHLYFYWYRQILGQKVEFLVSFYNNEISEKSEIFDDQFSVERPDGSNFTLKIRSTKLEDSAMYFCASSPTAGGPYNSPLHFGNGTRLTVT.

This clone occurred once. The rearrangement joins TRBV6-5 to TRBJ2-7; D possibly corresponds to TRBD2 (5 bases). The V end was cut by 0 bases, the J end by 5 bases, with 17 bases between. This CDR3 has 16 residues. Germline V gives CDR1 MNHEY, CDR2 SVGAGI. The CDR3 here is CASSYSNWPGTHEQYF. The CDR3 DNA is TGTGCCAGCAGTTACTCGAATTGGCCGGGAACCCACGAGCAGTACTTC.

The V and J genes are TRBV29-1 and TRBJ1-5; 9 bases line up with TRBD1. The end of the DNA aligns better with TRBJ2-3, so the J call may be wrong. The CDR3 is 14 residues long. CDR1 SQVTM and CDR2 ANQGSEA come from the germline V gene. The CDR3 loop reads CSVGTGHSNQPQYF. DNA for the CDR3: TGCAGCGTAGGGACAGGGCATAGCAATCAGCCCCAGTATTTT.

The CDR3 DNA reads TGTGGGACCAGGACTAACTATGGCTACACCTTC. Protein: CGTRTNYGYTF. The V call is TRBV27, the J call TRBJ1-2; no clear D gene. Germline CDR1 is MNHEY and CDR2 is SMNVEV (reference sequence). The CDR3 totals 11 residues.

This chain connects TRBV11-3 to TRBJ2-1, with D perhaps TRBD2 (6 bases). This CDR3 is built from 14 residues. Germline lookup yields CDR1 SGHNT and CDR2 YENEEA. V was pared by 2 bases and J by 7 bases, with 12 bases between. CDR3 loop: CASSLFGTRNEQFF. The DNA for the CDR3 is TGTGCCAGCAGCTTATTCGGGACTCGGAATGAGCAGTTCTTC. Complete variable domain (other parts from reference TRBV11-3 and TRBJ2-1): EAGVVQSPRYKIIEKKQPVAFWCNPISGHNTLYWYLQNLGQGPELLIRYENEEAVDDSQLPKDRFSAERLKGVDSTLKIQPAELGDSAVYLCASSLFGTRNEQFFGPGTRLTVL.

V and J are TRBV29-1 and TRBJ1-5; no clear D. The CDR3 loop spans 14 amino acids. Germline CDR1 reads SQVTM; CDR2 reads ANQGSEA. Deletions cut 5 bases from V and 0 bases from J, with 11 bases between. In nucleotides, the CDR3 is TGCAGCGTTTTTGATCCGTATAGCAATCAGCCCCAGCATTTT. Translation: CSVFDPYSNQPQHF.

This chain joins TRBV5-5 and TRBJ1-2; perhaps TRBD1 as D (5 bases). This CDR3 region has 15 residues. Trimming took 6 bases from V and 6 from J, leaving 21 bases between them. The germline V gene has CDR1 SGHKS and CDR2 YYEKEE (reference sequence). The CDR3 DNA reads TGTGCCAGCACCCCTTGGGGGGGAGGGTCGGATGGCTACACCTTC. Encoded protein: CASTPWGGGSDGYTF. The variable domain in full, completed from reference TRBV5-5 and TRBJ1-2, reads DAGVTQSPTHLIKTRGQQVTLRCSPISGHKSVSWYQQVLGQGPQFIFQYYEKEERGRGNFPDRFSARQFPNYSSELNVNALLLGDSALYLCASTPWGGGSDGYTFGSGTRLTVV.

The chain uses TRBV27 and TRBJ1-1; D is unresolved. Trimming left V 5 bases short and J 1 base short, with 11 bases between. The CDR3 loop spans 14 amino acids. CDR1 and CDR2 from the germline V gene are MNHEY and SMNVEV (reference sequence). CDR3 sequence: CASSPYTENTEAFF. The DNA of the CDR3 is TGTGCCAGCAGTCCCTATACAGAGAACACTGAAGCTTTCTTT.

The V gene is TRBV2, the J gene TRBJ2-1, with D maybe TRBD1 (6 bases). Trimming removed 5 bases from V and 6 bases from J, with 17 bases in between. Germline V lookup: CDR1 SNHLY, CDR2 FYNNEI. This CDR3 is 15 amino acids long. The CDR3 DNA follows: TGTGCCAGCAGTCTAGACAGGACTGTTCGCAATGAGCAGTTCTTC. Translation: CASSLDRTVRNEQFF.

V usage is TRBV5-5 and J usage is TRBJ2-7; D is tentatively TRBD1 or TRBD2 (5 bases each). Germline lookup yields CDR1 SGHKS and CDR2 YYEKEE (reference sequence). V shed 2 bases and J shed 1 base, with 16 bases lying between them. CDR3 length equals 16 residues. CDR3 protein: CASSLPGPQVSYEQYF. The CDR3 nucleotides are TGTGCCAGCAGCTTACCGGGACCCCAGGTTTCCTACGAGCAGTACTTC.

The chain recombines TRBV15 with TRBJ1-5, with 7 bases lining up with TRBD1. Germline trimming cut 1 base from V and 2 bases from J; bases unmatched to any gene: 8. This CDR3 contains 17 residues. Germline loops: CDR1 LNHNV, CDR2 YYDKDF (reference sequence). The CDR3 nucleotides are TGTGCCACCAGCAGAGTTACAGGGGTTCTCCGCAATCAGCCCCAGCATTTT. Residues: CATSRVTGVLRNQPQHF.

V gene TRBV5-1 combines with J gene TRBJ2-5; tentatively, D is TRBD2 (6 bases). Trimming cost V 4 bases and J 0 bases, with 10 bases left between them. CDR1 is SGHRS and CDR2 is YFSETQ in the germline V gene. CDR3 length: 14 amino acids. CDR3 amino acids: CASSPGDHQETQYF. The CDR3 region has the DNA TGCGCCAGCAGCCCGGGGGATCACCAAGAGACCCAGTACTTC.

This clone showed up just once. This chain joins TRBV6-5 and TRBJ1-2, with D unclear. Trimming cost V 0 bases and J 4 bases, with 6 bases left between them. CDR1 and CDR2 from the germline V gene are MNHEY and SVGAGI. CDR3 size: 13 residues. In DNA, the CDR3 is TGTGCCAGCAGTTACTCTGGACTCTATGGCTACACCTTC. Protein: CASSYSGLYGYTF.

The chain is built from TRBV19 and TRBJ1-5; the D is unclear. CDR1 and CDR2 from the germline V gene are LNHDA and SQIVND (reference sequence). V shed 3 bases and J shed 2 bases, with 14 bases lying between them. The CDR3 runs 16 residues. The CDR3 region is CASSIVLQVGNQPQHF. The CDR3 DNA reads TGTGCCAGTAGTATCGTCTTGCAGGTAGGCAATCAGCCCCAGCATTTT.

CDR3 loop: CASSLSWGGLNEQYF. The CDR3 DNA follows: TGTGCCAGCAGCTTATCGTGGGGGGGCCTCAACGAGCAGTACTTC. The chain combines TRBV7-2 with TRBJ2-7; D perhaps matches TRBD2 (7 bases). The CDR3 runs to 15 residues. V dropped 2 bases and J dropped 5 bases, with 16 bases sitting between them. Germline values: CDR1 SGHTA, CDR2 FQGNSA.

CDR3 amino acids: CASSPPLPGSEAFF. CDR3 nucleotides: TGCGCCAGCAGCCCCCCCCTCCCAGGGTCTGAAGCTTTCTTT. V and J are TRBV4-1 and TRBJ1-1; weak D call: TRBD1 (5 bases). V lost 4 bases, J lost 6 bases, and 15 bases lay in between. This CDR3 contains 14 residues. Germline V gene sequence: CDR1 MGHRA, CDR2 YSYEKL.

The chain uses TRBV5-1 and TRBJ2-2; unclear D gene. The CDR3 totals 13 residues. With 4 bases removed from V and 4 bases from J, the gap between germline ends came to 8 bases. CDR1 and CDR2 (germline): SGHRS, YFSETQ. In nucleotides, the CDR3 is TGCGCCAGCAGCACGACCAGCACCGGGGAGCTGTTTTTT. Its protein product is CASSTTSTGELFF.

The chain uses TRBV19 and TRBJ1-3; D not resolved. The CDR3 loop spans 15 amino acids. CDR1 and CDR2 (germline): LNHDA, SQIVND (reference sequence). Between the trimmed V and J ends, which lost 2 bases and 0 bases, there was a span of 8 bases. This chain's CDR3 is CASSIWAASGNTIYF. Written as DNA, the CDR3 is TGTGCCAGTAGTATATGGGCGGCCTCTGGAAACACCATATATTTT.

A note on this clone: In the same sample, other DNA sequences code for this CDR3. The chain joins TRBV5-5 to TRBJ1-1, with a tentative D call TRBD1 (5 bases). Germline V lookup: CDR1 SGHKS, CDR2 YYEKEE (reference sequence). The germline V and J ends were trimmed by 0 bases and 4 bases, with 7 bases remaining between them. This CDR3 is built from 13 residues. In nucleotides, the CDR3 is TGTGCCAGCAGCTTGGGGGGGAGCACTGAAGCTTTCTTT. Protein product: CASSLGGSTEAFF.

V usage is TRBV19 and J usage is TRBJ2-7; TRBD2 matches at 10 bases. Losses at the gene ends were 1 base for V and 4 bases for J; bases not matched to a gene: 10. The CDR3 contains 17 residues. Germline lookup yields CDR1 LNHDA and CDR2 SQIVND (reference sequence). The CDR3, as DNA: TGTGCCAGTAGTATAGCGAGCGGGGGGGCCAGATCTTACGAGCAGTACTTC. Its protein product is CASSIASGGARSYEQYF.

The chain employs TRBV30 and TRBJ1-6; D gene uncertain. This CDR3 contains 14 residues. Germline V lookup: CDR1 GTSNPN, CDR2 SVGIG (reference sequence). V was trimmed by 0 bases and J by 3 bases, leaving 6 bases between them. CDR3 protein: CAWSVPHYNSPLHF. The CDR3 DNA reads as TGTGCCTGGAGTGTACCCCACTATAATTCACCCCTCCACTTT.

The genes are TRBV18 and TRBJ1-1; D is undetermined. CDR1 and CDR2 from the germline V gene are KGHSH and LQKENI. V lost 5 bases, J lost 8 bases, and 15 bases lay in between. The CDR3 is 13 residues long. This CDR3 is CASSVSGPLEAFF. The CDR3, as DNA: TGTGCCAGCTCAGTGAGCGGACCGTTGGAAGCTTTCTTT.

The chain combines TRBV19 with TRBJ1-3; D call uncertain. The V and J ends lost 6 bases and 6 bases respectively, with 12 bases between them. Germline V gives CDR1 LNHDA, CDR2 SQIVND (reference sequence). This CDR3 is built from 13 residues. Written as DNA, the CDR3 is TGTGCCAGTAGGGCGACTGCCTTAAACACCATATATTTT. Translation gives CASRATALNTIYF.

This CDR3 is CASSRRDGYTGELFF. The CDR3, as DNA: TGTGCCAGCTCACGGCGGGACGGATACACCGGGGAGCTGTTTTTT. V gene TRBV18 combines with J gene TRBJ2-2, with D possibly matching TRBD2 (6 bases). The CDR3 consists of 15 residues. Trimming pared 4 bases from V and 3 bases from J, leaving 12 bases between. Germline lookup yields CDR1 KGHSH and CDR2 LQKENI. Variable domain in full (rest from reference TRBV18 and TRBJ2-2): NAGVMQNPRHLVRRRGQEARLRCSPMKGHSHVYWYRQLPEEGLKFMVYLQKENIIDESGMPKERFSAEFPKEGPSILRIQQVVRGDSAAYFCASSRRDGYTGELFFGEGSRLTVL.

The rearrangement joins TRBV19 to TRBJ1-1, with D perhaps matching TRBD1 (5 bases). The CDR3 runs to 11 residues. The germline V gene encodes CDR1 LNHDA and CDR2 SQIVND (reference sequence). V lost 3 bases and J 6 bases, leaving 5 bases between the germline ends. The CDR3 nucleotides are TGTGCCAGTAGTATGGGGGCTGAAGCTTTCTTT. Encoded protein: CASSMGAEAFF.

This chain joins TRBV5-1 and TRBJ2-5, with D possibly TRBD1 on 6 matching bases. V was pared by 0 bases and J by 4 bases, with 10 bases between. The CDR3 runs 14 residues. Looked up from germline, CDR1 is SGHRS and CDR2 is YFSETQ. The CDR3 bases are TGCGCCAGCAGCTTGGTGGGGGCGGGAGAGACCCAGTACTTC. The encoded protein is CASSLVGAGETQYF.

V usage is TRBV14 and J usage is TRBJ1-3, with unresolved D. Germline CDR1 reads SGHDN; CDR2 reads FVKESK. This CDR3 has 13 amino acids. Trimming took 8 bases from V and 2 from J, leaving 10 bases between them. The DNA of the CDR3 is TGTGCCAGCGCAAAGACGCCTGGAAACACCATATATTTT. Translation gives CASAKTPGNTIYF.